The rows below give T cell receptor beta chains drawn from one sample of a study of response to subunit inactivated influenza vaccine. TCRdb fed the RT-PCR reads into MiXCR, producing one record per CDR3 protein. Here the sample spans about 800,000 distinct CDR3 sequences, about 20% being singletons. The sequencing used PBMCs from blood, collected roughly 5 days after vaccination. These receptor sequences come from a man over 45 who received an inactivated influenza vaccine. Both conserved end residues are part of each CDR3. D genes are given only for firm matches. Not every row has a clone size; where given, it reads once, few, many or a size class.

>TRBJ2-2|TRBV28|14|few|NA
CASSKGWNTGELFF
TGTGCCAGCAGTAAGGGGTGGAACACCGGGGAGCTGTTTTTT
>TRBJ2-1|TRBV27|14|NA|TRBD1
CASSRDRGYNEQFF
TGTGCCAGCTCTCGGGACAGGGGCTACAATGAGCAGTTCTTC
>TRBJ1-4|TRBV12-3/TRBV12-4|17|few|TRBD1
CASSKRGPGASNEKLFF
TGTGCCAGCAGCAAAAGGGGGCCGGGGGCGAGTAATGAAAAACTGTTTTTT
>TRBJ1-5|TRBV10-3|15|NA|NA
CATALHRNSNQPQHF
TGTGCCACCGCCTTGCACAGGAATAGCAATCAGCCCCAGCATTTT
>TRBJ1-6|TRBV21-1|20|NA|NA
CASSTYPGTGGKSPNSPLHF
TGTGCCAGCAGCACGTACCCCGGGACAGGGGGCAAATCGCCAAATTCACCCCTCCACTTT
>TRBJ2-1|TRBV24-1|20|few|TRBD2
CATSDHRLAGGRNSYNEQFF
TGTGCCACCAGTGATCATCGACTAGCGGGAGGGCGAAACTCCTACAATGAGCAGTTCTTC
>TRBJ1-6|TRBV7-8|14|few|TRBD1
CASRNAGGLSPLHF
TGTGCCAGCAGAAATGCAGGGGGCTTATCACCCCTCCACTTT
>TRBJ2-2|TRBV7-9|15|few|NA
CASSPNYRNTGELFF
TGTGCCAGCAGCCCCAATTACAGAAACACCGGGGAGCTGTTTTTT
>TRBJ2-7|TRBV27|15|NA|TRBD2
CASRGRLAADYEQYF
TGTGCCAGCAGAGGAAGGCTAGCGGCCGACTACGAGCAGTACTTC
>TRBJ2-3|TRBV20-1|14|many|TRBD1
CSATGTGGTDTQYF
TGCAGCGCAACCGGGACAGGGGGCACAGATACGCAGTATTTT
>TRBJ1-4|TRBV2|14|few|NA
CASSSRNKNEKLFF
TGTGCCAGCAGCAGCCGAAACAAGAATGAAAAACTGTTTTTT
>TRBJ2-7|TRBV7-9|11|many|NA
CASSPMYEQYF
TGTGCCAGCAGCCCTATGTACGAGCAGTACTTC
>TRBJ1-4|TRBV12-3/TRBV12-4|15|few|NA
CASSLNQGRVKKLFF
TGTGCCAGCAGTTTAAACCAGGGGCGGGTAAAAAAACTGTTTTTT
>TRBJ2-5|TRBV27|13|few|NA
CASRSGGLGTQYF
TGTGCCAGCAGATCCGGGGGCCTAGGGACCCAGTACTTC
>TRBJ2-5|TRBV15|13|few|NA
CATSRTSEETQYF
TGTGCCACCAGCAGAACATCGGAGGAGACCCAGTACTTC
>TRBJ1-2|TRBV7-8|16|few|TRBD1
CASSLTRDRSRNGYTF
TGTGCCAGCAGCTTAACCCGGGACAGGAGTAGAAATGGCTACACCTTC
>TRBJ2-2|TRBV4-2|15|NA|TRBD1
CASSHSGTGTGELFF
TGTGCCAGCAGCCATTCCGGGACAGGGACCGGGGAGCTGTTTTTT
>TRBJ2-2|TRBV12-3/TRBV12-4|13|few|NA
CASKGLGAGELFF
TGTGCCAGCAAGGGCCTAGGGGCCGGGGAGCTGTTTTTT
>TRBJ2-1|TRBV6-1|15|NA|NA
CASRVVEGTYNEQFF
TGTGCCAGCAGGGTTGTCGAAGGGACCTACAATGAGCAGTTCTTC
>TRBJ2-1|TRBV4-1|14|NA|NA
CASSQDSGNLEQFF
TGCGCCAGCAGCCAAGATTCCGGGAATCTCGAGCAGTTCTTC
>TRBJ1-1|TRBV2|13|NA|NA
CASSGAGNTEAFF
TGTGCCAGCAGTGGGGCAGGGAACACTGAAGCTTTCTTT
>TRBJ1-3|TRBV10-3|10|NA|NA
CATGGNTIYF
TGTGCCACCGGCGGAAACACCATATATTTT
>TRBJ2-7|TRBV6-1|14|few|TRBD1
CASHYRDRGREQYF
TGTGCCAGCCACTACCGGGACAGGGGGCGCGAGCAGTACTTC
>TRBJ2-3|TRBV7-9|14|few|TRBD1
CASSPRGQTDTQYF
TGTGCCAGCAGCCCCAGGGGGCAGACAGATACGCAGTATTTT
>TRBJ1-5|TRBV20-1|14|few|NA
CSASAGAGNQPQHF
TGCAGTGCTAGTGCGGGGGCTGGCAATCAGCCCCAGCATTTT
>TRBJ2-7|TRBV7-2|15|NA|TRBD2
CASSSLAGGPREQYF
TGTGCCAGCAGCTCCTTAGCGGGAGGGCCGAGGGAGCAGTACTTC
>TRBJ1-1|TRBV7-8|13|many|NA
CASSLAQGTEAFF
TGTGCCAGCAGCTTAGCGCAGGGCACTGAAGCTTTCTTT
>TRBJ2-4|TRBV3-1|14|NA|NA
CASSRGVAKNIQYF
TGTGCCAGCAGTAGGGGGGTGGCCAAAAACATTCAGTACTTC
>TRBJ1-5|TRBV6-1|11|NA|NA
CATGDWEPQHF
TGTGCCACCGGAGATTGGGAGCCCCAGCATTTT
>TRBJ1-1|TRBV7-3|13|NA|NA
CASSRYKNTEAFF
TGTGCCAGCAGCAGATACAAGAACACTGAAGCTTTCTTT
>TRBJ2-1|TRBV9|15|NA|TRBD2
CASSVESGNYNEQFF
TGTGCCAGCAGCGTAGAAAGCGGGAATTACAATGAGCAGTTCTTC
>TRBJ2-4|TRBV6-5|15|few|TRBD2
CASSLLAGGKNIQYF
TGTGCCAGCAGTTTACTAGCGGGGGGGAAAAACATTCAGTACTTC
>TRBJ2-6|TRBV19|14|NA|NA
CASSLDHGANVLTF
TGTGCCAGTAGCCTGGACCACGGGGCCAACGTCCTGACTTTC
>TRBJ2-7|TRBV11-2|12|many|TRBD1
CASSYLGQAPYF
TGTGCCAGCAGCTACCTAGGACAGGCTCCCTACTTC
>TRBJ2-7|TRBV5-4|15|NA|NA
CASSSLGQVYDEQYF
TGTGCCAGCAGCTCCCTGGGGCAGGTATATGACGAGCAGTACTTC
>TRBJ2-7|TRBV27|13|NA|NA
CASSLLPVYEQYF
TGTGCCAGCAGTTTATTACCGGTCTACGAGCAGTACTTC
>TRBJ2-7|TRBV7-2|14|many|TRBD1
CASSLTGAPYEQYF
TGTGCCAGCAGCTTAACAGGGGCCCCCTACGAGCAGTACTTC
>TRBJ1-2|TRBV20-1|11|NA|NA
CSASRQTGYTF
TGCAGTGCTAGCCGACAGACTGGCTACACCTTC
>TRBJ1-2|TRBV7-2|12|few|NA
CASTPGALGYTF
TGTGCCAGCACCCCCGGGGCCCTTGGCTACACCTTC
>TRBJ1-5|TRBV20-1|15|few|TRBD1
CSARGGTEENQPQHF
TGCAGTGCTAGAGGAGGGACAGAGGAGAATCAGCCCCAGCATTTT
>TRBJ2-5|TRBV24-1|17|few|NA
CATSDGSVPWGKETQYF
TGTGCCACCAGTGACGGGTCGGTTCCCTGGGGGAAAGAGACCCAGTACTTC
>TRBJ1-2|TRBV20-1|14|few|NA
CSARDTVAGYGYTF
TGCAGTGCTAGAGATACGGTGGCCGGGTATGGCTACACCTTC
>TRBJ1-2|TRBV29-1|14|NA|NA
CSVEGAGSNYGYTF
TGCAGCGTTGAAGGGGCAGGTTCTAACTATGGCTACACCTTC
>TRBJ2-1|TRBV10-3|17|NA|TRBD1
CAISATGTGASYNEQFF
TGTGCCATCAGTGCCACCGGGACAGGGGCAAGCTACAATGAGCAGTTCTTC
>TRBJ2-7|TRBV7-9|12|NA|NA
CASSNTPYEQYF
TGTGCCAGCAGCAACACTCCCTACGAGCAGTACTTC
>TRBJ2-2|TRBV4-3|15|NA|TRBD2
CASSQDRLAVGELFF
TGCGCCAGCAGCCAAGATAGACTAGCTGTCGGGGAGCTGTTTTTT
>TRBJ2-1|TRBV24-1|14|many|NA
CATSGAGTYNEQFF
TGTGCCACCAGTGGGGCAGGGACCTACAATGAGCAGTTCTTC
>TRBJ2-5|TRBV5-1|13|NA|NA
CASSWNIQETQYF
TGCGCCAGCAGCTGGAACATTCAAGAGACCCAGTACTTC
>TRBJ2-7|TRBV7-2|12|few|NA
CASSRDESEQYF
TGTGCCAGCAGCCGCGACGAATCCGAGCAGTACTTC
>TRBJ1-2|TRBV29-1|12|NA|NA
CSVETLAPGYTF
TGCAGCGTTGAAACCCTTGCACCTGGCTACACCTTC
>TRBJ2-7|TRBV20-1|14|NA|NA
CSAIKFARSGEQYF
TGCAGTGCTATTAAGTTTGCCAGAAGCGGCGAGCAGTACTTC
>TRBJ2-2|TRBV5-1|15|NA|TRBD1
CASSPQGQGLGELFF
TGCGCCAGCAGCCCCCAGGGACAGGGCCTCGGGGAGCTGTTTTTT
>TRBJ2-1|TRBV12-3/TRBV12-4|16|few|TRBD1
CASSLAAGTGKGEQFF
TGTGCCAGCAGTTTAGCCGCCGGGACAGGGAAGGGTGAGCAGTTCTTC
>TRBJ2-4|TRBV13|14|once|NA
CASSYGRAKNIQYF
TGTGCCAGCAGCTACGGGAGAGCCAAAAACATTCAGTACTTC
>TRBJ2-3|TRBV7-2|16|few|NA
CASSLGAVSTVNTQYF
TGTGCCAGCAGCTTAGGAGCGGTCTCCACGGTGAATACGCAGTATTTT
>TRBJ2-1|TRBV4-2|15|NA|TRBD2
CASSQDWLAGGEQFF
TGTGCCAGCAGCCAAGATTGGCTAGCGGGGGGTGAGCAGTTCTTC
>TRBJ1-1|TRBV12-3/TRBV12-4|15|few|NA
CASSFWRGYNSEAFF
TGTGCCAGCAGTTTTTGGAGGGGTTATAATTCTGAAGCTTTCTTT
>TRBJ2-2|TRBV20-1|12|NA|NA
CSASRPDGELFF
TGCAGTGCTTCCCGCCCCGACGGGGAGCTGTTTTTT
>TRBJ1-1|TRBV6-2/TRBV6-3|14|many|NA
CASSYPGSNTEAFF
TGTGCCAGCAGTTATCCCGGATCGAACACTGAAGCTTTCTTT
>TRBJ2-7|TRBV14|15|NA|NA
CASSQDTGTWYEQYF
TGTGCCAGCAGCCAAGACACAGGGACTTGGTACGAGCAGTACTTC